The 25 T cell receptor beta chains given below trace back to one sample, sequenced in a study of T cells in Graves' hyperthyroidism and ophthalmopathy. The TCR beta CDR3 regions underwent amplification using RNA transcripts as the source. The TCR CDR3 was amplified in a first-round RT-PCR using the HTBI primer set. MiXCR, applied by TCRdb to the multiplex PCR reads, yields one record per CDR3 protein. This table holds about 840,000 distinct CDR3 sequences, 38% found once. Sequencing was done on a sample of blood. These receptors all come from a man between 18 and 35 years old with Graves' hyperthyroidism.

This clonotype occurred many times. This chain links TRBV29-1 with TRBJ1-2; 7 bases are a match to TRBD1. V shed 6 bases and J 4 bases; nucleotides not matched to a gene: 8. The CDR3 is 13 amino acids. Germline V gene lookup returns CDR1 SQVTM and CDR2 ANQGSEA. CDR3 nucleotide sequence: TGCAGCGTGGGAGGAGGGGGCAGCTATGGCTACACCTTC. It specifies CSVGGGGSYGYTF.

CDR3 DNA sequence: TGTGCCAGCAGCTTATGGGGACGGGGCCCCTCTGATTCCTACGAGCAGTACTTC. It is translated as CASSLWGRGPSDSYEQYF. The chain recombines TRBV7-9 with TRBJ2-7; D possibly uses TRBD1 or TRBD2 (5 bases each). V was pared by 2 bases and J by 1 base, with 21 bases between. Germline V gives CDR1 SEHNR, CDR2 FQNEAQ (reference sequence). The CDR3 sequence is 18 residues long.

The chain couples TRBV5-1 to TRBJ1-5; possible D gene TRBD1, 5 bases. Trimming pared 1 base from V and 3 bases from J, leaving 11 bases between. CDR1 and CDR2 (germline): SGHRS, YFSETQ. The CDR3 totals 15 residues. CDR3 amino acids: CASSLPGGDNQPQHF. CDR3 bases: TGCGCCAGCAGCTTGCCCGGGGGGGACAATCAGCCCCAGCATTTT.

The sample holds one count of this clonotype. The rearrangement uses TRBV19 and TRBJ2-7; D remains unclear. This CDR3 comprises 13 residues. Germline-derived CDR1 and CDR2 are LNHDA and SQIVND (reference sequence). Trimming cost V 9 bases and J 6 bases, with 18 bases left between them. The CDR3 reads CASSPIMVAEQYF. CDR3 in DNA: TGTGCCAGCAGCCCCATAATGGTGGCCGAGCAGTACTTC.

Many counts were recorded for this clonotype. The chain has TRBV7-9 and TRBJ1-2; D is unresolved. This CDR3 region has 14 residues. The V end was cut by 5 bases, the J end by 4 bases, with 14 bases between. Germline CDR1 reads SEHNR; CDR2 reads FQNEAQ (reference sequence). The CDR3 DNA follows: TGTGCCAGCAGCCCACGGGGATCAGTCTATGGCTACACCTTC. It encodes CASSPRGSVYGYTF.

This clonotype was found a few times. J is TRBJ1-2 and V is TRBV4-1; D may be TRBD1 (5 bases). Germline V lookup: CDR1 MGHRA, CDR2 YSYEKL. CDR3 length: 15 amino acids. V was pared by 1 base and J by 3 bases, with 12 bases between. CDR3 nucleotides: TGCGCCAGCAGCCAAGTTACAGGAGATTACTATGGCTACACCTTC. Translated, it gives CASSQVTGDYYGYTF.

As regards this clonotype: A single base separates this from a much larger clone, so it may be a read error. The CDR3 is CSAGVAGQPQHF. The CDR3 nucleotides read TGCAGTGCTGGAGTGGCGGGGCAGCCCCAGCATTTT. The V call is TRBV20-1, the J call TRBJ1-5; D ambiguous. Germline V gives CDR1 DFQATT, CDR2 SNEGSKA (reference sequence). V dropped 5 bases and J dropped 7 bases, with 12 bases sitting between them. The CDR3 consists of 12 residues.

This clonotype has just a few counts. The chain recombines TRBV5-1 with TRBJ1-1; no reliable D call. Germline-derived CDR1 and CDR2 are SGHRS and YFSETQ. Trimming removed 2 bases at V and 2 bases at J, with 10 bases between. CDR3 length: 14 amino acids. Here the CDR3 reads CASSFENLNTEAFF. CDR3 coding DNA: TGCGCCAGCAGCTTTGAGAACCTAAACACTGAAGCTTTCTTT. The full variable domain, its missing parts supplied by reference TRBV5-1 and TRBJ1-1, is KAGVTQTPRYLIKTRGQQVTLSCSPISGHRSVSWYQQTPGQGLQFLFEYFSETQRNKGNFPGRFSGRQFSNSRSEMNVSTLELGDSALYLCASSFENLNTEAFFGQGTRLTVV.

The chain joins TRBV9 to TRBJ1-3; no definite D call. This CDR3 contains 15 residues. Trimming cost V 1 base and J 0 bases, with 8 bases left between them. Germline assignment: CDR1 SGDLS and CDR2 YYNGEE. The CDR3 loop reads CASSVPTDSGNTIYF. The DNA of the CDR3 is TGTGCCAGCAGCGTACCCACAGACTCTGGAAACACCATATATTTT. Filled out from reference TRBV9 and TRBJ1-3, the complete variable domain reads DSGVTQTPKHLITATGQRVTLRCSPRSGDLSVYWYQQSLDQGLQFLIQYYNGEERAKGNILERFSAQQFPDLHSELNLSSLELGDSALYFCASSVPTDSGNTIYFGEGSWLTVV.

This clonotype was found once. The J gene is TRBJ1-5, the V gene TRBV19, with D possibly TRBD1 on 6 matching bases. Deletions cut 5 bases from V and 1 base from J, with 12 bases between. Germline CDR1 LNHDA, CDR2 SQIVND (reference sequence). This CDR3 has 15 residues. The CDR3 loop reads CASSVNGQSNQPQHF. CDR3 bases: TGTGCCAGTAGTGTAAACGGACAGAGCAATCAGCCCCAGCATTTT.

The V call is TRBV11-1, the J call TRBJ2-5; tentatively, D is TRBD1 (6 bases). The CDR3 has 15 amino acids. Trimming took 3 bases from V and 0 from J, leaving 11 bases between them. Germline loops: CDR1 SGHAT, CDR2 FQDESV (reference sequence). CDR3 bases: TGTGCCAGCAGCTTCCCCGGGACACACCAAGAGACCCAGTACTTC. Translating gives CASSFPGTHQETQYF.

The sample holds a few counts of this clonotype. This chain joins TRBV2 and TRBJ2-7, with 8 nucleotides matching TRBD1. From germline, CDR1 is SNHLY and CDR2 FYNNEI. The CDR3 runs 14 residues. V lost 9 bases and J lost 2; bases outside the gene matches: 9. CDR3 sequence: CASSGTGTTYEQYF. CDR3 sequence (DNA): TGTGCCAGTTCCGGGACAGGTACCACCTACGAGCAGTACTTC.

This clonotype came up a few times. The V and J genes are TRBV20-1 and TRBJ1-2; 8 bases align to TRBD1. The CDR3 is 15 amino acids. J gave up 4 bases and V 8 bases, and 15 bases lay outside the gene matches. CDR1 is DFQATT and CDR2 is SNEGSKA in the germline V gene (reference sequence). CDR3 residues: CSSKPPGGATYGYTF. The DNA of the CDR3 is TGCAGTAGCAAACCTCCAGGGGGCGCGACCTATGGCTACACCTTC.

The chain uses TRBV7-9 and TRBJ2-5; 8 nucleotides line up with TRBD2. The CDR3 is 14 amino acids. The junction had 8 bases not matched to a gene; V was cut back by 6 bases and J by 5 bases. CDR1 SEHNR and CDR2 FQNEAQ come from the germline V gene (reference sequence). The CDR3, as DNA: TGTGCCAGCAGTTCCCCCGGGACTAGGGAGACCCAGTACTTC. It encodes CASSSPGTRETQYF.

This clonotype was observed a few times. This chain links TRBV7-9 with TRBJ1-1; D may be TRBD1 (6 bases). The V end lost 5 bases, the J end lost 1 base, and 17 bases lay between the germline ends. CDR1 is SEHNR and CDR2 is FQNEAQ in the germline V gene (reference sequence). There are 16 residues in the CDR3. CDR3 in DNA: TGTGCCAGCAGCCCTCGTGGGGGGCGGAGGAACACTGAAGCTTTCTTT. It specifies CASSPRGGRRNTEAFF.

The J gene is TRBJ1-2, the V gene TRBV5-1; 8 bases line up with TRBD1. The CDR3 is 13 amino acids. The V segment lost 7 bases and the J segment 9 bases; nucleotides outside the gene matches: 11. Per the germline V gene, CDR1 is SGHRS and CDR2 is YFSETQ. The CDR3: CASGEQTGDSYTF. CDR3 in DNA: TGCGCCAGCGGCGAACAGACAGGGGACAGCTACACCTTC.

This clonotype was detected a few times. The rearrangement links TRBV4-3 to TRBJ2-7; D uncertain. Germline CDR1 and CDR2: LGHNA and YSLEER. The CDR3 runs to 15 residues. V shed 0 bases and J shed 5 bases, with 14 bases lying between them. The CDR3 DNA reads TGCGCCAGCAGCCAAGATCCAAGGGAAGGGAACGAGCAGTACTTC. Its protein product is CASSQDPREGNEQYF.

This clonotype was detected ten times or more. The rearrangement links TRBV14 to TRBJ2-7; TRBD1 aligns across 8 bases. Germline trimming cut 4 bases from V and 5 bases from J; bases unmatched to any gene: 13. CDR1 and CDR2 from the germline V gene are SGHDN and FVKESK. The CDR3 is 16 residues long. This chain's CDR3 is CASSRLGTGHLNEQYF. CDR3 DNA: TGTGCCAGCAGCCGACTCGGGACAGGCCATCTGAACGAGCAGTACTTC.

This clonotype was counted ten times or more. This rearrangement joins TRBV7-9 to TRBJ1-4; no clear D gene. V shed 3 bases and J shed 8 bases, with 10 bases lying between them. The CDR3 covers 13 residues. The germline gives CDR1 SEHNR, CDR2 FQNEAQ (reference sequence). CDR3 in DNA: TGTGCCAGCAGCTTGGAGTATGCGGAAAAACTGTTTTTT. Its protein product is CASSLEYAEKLFF. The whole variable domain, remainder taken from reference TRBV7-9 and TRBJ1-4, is DTGVSQNPRHKITKRGQNVTFRCDPISEHNRLYWYRQTLGQGPEFLTYFQNEAQLEKSRLLSDRFSAERPKGSFSTLEIQRTEQGDSAMYLCASSLEYAEKLFFGSGTQLSVL.

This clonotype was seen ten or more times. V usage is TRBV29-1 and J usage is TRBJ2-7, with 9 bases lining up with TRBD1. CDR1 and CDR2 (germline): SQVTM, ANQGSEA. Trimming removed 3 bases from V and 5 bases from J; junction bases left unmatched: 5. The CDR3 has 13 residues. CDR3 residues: CSVEGDREDEQYF. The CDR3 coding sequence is TGCAGCGTTGAGGGGGACAGGGAGGACGAGCAGTACTTC.

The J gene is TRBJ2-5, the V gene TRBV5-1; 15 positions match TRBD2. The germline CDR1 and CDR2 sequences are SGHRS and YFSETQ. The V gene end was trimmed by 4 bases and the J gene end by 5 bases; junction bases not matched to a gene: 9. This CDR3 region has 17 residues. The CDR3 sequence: CASSPGWTSGGDETQYF. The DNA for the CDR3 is TGCGCCAGCAGCCCCGGATGGACTAGCGGGGGGGATGAGACCCAGTACTTC.

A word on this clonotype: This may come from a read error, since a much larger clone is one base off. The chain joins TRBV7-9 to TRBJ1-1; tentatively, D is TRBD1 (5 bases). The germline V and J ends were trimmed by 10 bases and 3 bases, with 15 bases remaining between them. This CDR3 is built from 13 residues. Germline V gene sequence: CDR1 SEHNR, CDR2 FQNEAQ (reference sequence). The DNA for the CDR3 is TGTGCCACCATGGGGCCTGGGGACACTGAAGCTTTCTTT. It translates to CATMGPGDTEAFF.

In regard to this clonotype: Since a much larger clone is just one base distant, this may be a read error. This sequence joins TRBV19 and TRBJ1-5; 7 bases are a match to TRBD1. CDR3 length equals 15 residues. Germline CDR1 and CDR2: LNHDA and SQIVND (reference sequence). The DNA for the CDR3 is TGTGCCAGTACTCCGACAGGGTCGGGCAATCACCCCCAGCATTTT. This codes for CASTPTGSGNHPQHF.

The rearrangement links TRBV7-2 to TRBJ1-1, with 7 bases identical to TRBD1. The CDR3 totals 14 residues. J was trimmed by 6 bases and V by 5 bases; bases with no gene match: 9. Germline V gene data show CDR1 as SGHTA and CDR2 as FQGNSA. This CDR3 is CASSMNQGDAEAFF. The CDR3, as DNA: TGTGCCAGCAGCATGAACCAGGGGGACGCTGAAGCTTTCTTT.

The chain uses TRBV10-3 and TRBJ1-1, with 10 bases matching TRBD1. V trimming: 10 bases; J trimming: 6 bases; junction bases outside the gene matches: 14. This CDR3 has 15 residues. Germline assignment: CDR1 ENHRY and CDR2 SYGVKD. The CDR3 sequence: CASSLDGQGVPEAFF. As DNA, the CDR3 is TGTGCCAGCAGCTTAGATGGACAGGGGGTCCCTGAAGCTTTCTTT.